This TCR beta chain was identified during a study of T cells after posttransplantation cyclophosphamide (dated by TCRdb to about 2016). With regard to the full study: Using TRB sequencing, the study followed how the T cell repertoire reconstituted after myeloablative bone marrow transplantation in which posttransplantation cyclophosphamide served as GVHD prophylaxis. Because TRA and TRB clonality correlated tightly in 10 or so samples, later TCR analyses were limited to TRB. Samples from about 37 PTCy-treated patients and 15 to 20 related bone marrow donors of those patients were subjected to antigen receptor sequencing. Blood from every one of the 30 to 35 PTCy patients who had 1-year posttransplant specimens underwent TRB sequencing. Up to about 3 additional blood samples from 2 to 5.2 years after transplant were also TRB-sequenced in 3 patients, as was pretransplant blood from a handful of patients. Public TRB sequences were queried against a database of over 3,600 sequences associated with responses to pathogens, tumor antigens, self-antigens and alloantigens. The investigation overall reported the following: Donor-recipient similarity was low at 1-2 months but rose over the first year, and later blood repertoires were often dominated by donor CD8+ memory clones. The TRB repertoires of T cells infiltrating skin or GI tract showed only limited overlap with the TRB repertoires of T cells in blood. Across fewer than 50 patients, TRB clonality was highly associated with recipient CMV seropositivity and CMV reactivation, and diversity in PTCy patients was similar to diversity in CNI/methotrexate controls.

As regards this clone: Its antigen target is currently unknown. Base qualities are not provided; no much larger clone lies one nucleotide away.

On the day of marrow donation, related bone marrow donors gave peripheral blood samples. Mononuclear cells from peripheral blood and bone marrow were separated by Ficoll-Hypaque density centrifugation and then cryopreserved. Reading the germline V gene (reference sequence) gives CDR1 LNHDA and CDR2 SQIVND. The CDR3 starts with the cysteine, ends with the phenylalanine, and has 14 residues. Left in the record is the CDR3 DNA by itself, 42 bases read in frame from the first base. The V end loses 4 bases and the J end loses 7 bases, and a stretch of 14 bases separates them. TRB sequencing used genomic DNA with the immunoSEQ assay at survey resolution or the hsTCRB kit. Under the source paper's analysis protocol: Initial read processing used immunoSEQ software, and repertoire analyses used the LymphoSeq R package. Clonality was calculated as 1 minus normalized Shannon entropy, and the Gini coefficient was also calculated for each TRB dataset. Phenotypes of unsorted samples were inferred by mapping TRB sequences from sorted subsets of the recipient or donor onto the same recipient's unsorted samples. TCRdb retrieved this table from immuneACCESS and kept in-frame rearrangements only. Not all clones are present; in checked studies, unresolved V genes account for under half, and no reason is known for the remainder. D and trimming come from the DNA, and the V and J calls and clone size come from that table. The sample table shows around 66,000 clones, and just under 95% are seen once. The ten largest clonotypes hold about 3% of the sample.

The receptor was derived from a woman under 40 in good health and a related stem cell transplant donor. The V gene is TRBV19 and the J gene is TRBJ1-5; TRBD1 is possibly the D segment (5 matching bases). Input material: PBMCs. CDR3 reads: CASSTLGRGQPQHF. The bases read TGTGCCAGTAGTACCCTAGGGAGGGGACAGCCCCAGCATTTT.